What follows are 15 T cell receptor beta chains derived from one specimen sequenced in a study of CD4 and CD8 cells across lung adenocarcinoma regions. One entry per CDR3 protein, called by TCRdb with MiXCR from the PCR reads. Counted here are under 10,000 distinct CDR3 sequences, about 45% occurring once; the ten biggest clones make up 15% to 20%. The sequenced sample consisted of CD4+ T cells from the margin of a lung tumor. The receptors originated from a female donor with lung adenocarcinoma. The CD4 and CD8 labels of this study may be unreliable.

In DNA form, the CDR3 reads TGTGCCAGCAGTCGTCACATAGGACATCCACAGAACTATCAGCCCCAGCATTTT. Its translation is CASSRHIGHPQNYQPQHF. The V and J genes are TRBV6-2 or TRBV6-3 and TRBJ1-5, with D maybe TRBD1 (5 bases). The CDR3 sequence is 18 residues long. Trimming took off 5 bases at V and 5 bases at J, with 25 bases between the two ends. Germline V CDR1 and CDR2: MNHEY, SVGEGT.

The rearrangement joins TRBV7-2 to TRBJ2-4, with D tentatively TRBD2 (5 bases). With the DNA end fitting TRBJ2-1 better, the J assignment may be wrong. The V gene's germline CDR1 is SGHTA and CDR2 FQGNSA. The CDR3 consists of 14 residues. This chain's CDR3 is CASSPKTRANEQFF. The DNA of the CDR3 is TGTGCCAGCAGTCCGAAAACGAGGGCGAATGAGCAGTTCTTC.

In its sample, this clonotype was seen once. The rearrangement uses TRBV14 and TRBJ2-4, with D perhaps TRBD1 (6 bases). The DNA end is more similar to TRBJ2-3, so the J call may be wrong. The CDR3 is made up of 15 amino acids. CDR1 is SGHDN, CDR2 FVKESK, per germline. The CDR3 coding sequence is TGTGCCAGCAGCCAAGGGGGGCTAACCAAAGACATTCAGTATTTT. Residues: CASSQGGLTKDIQYF.

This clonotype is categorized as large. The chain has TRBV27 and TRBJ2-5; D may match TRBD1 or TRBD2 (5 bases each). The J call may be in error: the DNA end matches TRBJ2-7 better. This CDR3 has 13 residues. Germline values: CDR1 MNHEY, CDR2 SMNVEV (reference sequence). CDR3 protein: CASSPGAVYEQYF. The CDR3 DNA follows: TGTGCCAGCAGTCCCGGGGCGGTCTACGAGCAGTACTTC.

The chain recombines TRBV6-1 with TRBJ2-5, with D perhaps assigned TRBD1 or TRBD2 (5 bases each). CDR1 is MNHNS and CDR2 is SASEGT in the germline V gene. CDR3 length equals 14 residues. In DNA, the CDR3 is TGTGCGGGCAGTGGGGGTCGCGGCCCAGAGACCCAGTACTTC. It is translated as CAGSGGRGPETQYF.

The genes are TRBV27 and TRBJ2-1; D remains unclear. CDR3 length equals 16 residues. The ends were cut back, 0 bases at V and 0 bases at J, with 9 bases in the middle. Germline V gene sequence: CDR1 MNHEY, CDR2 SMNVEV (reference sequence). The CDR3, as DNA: TGTGCCAGCAGTTTATCGGGGTCGAGCTCCTACAATGAGCAGTTCTTC. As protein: CASSLSGSSSYNEQFF.

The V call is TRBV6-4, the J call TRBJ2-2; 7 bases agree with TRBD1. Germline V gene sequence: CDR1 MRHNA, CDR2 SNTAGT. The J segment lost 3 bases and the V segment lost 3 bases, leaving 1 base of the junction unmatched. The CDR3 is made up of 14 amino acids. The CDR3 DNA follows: TGTGCCAGCAGTGAACAGGGGTACACCGGGGAGCTGTTTTTT. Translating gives CASSEQGYTGELFF.

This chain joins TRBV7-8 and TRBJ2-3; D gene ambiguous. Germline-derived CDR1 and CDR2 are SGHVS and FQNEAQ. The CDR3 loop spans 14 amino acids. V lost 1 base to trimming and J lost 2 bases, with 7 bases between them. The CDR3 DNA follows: TGTGCCAGCAGCTTAGTGGACCCCACAGATACGCAGTATTTT. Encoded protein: CASSLVDPTDTQYF.

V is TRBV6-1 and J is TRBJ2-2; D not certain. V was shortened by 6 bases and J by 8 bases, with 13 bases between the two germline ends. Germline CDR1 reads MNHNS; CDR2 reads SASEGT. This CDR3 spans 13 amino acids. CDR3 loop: CASRNVRTGELFF. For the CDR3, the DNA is TGTGCCAGCAGGAATGTCAGAACAGGGGAGCTGTTTTTT.

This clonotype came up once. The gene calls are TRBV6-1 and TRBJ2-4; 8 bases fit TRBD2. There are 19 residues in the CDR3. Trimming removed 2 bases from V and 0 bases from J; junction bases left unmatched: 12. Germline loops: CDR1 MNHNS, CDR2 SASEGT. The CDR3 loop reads CASSEFGGRSILAKNIQYF. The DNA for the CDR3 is TGTGCCAGCAGTGAATTCGGCGGGAGGTCAATCTTAGCCAAAAACATTCAGTACTTC.

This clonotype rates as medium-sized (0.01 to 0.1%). The CDR3 sequence: CASSIRGPYNSPLHF. Written as DNA, the CDR3 is TGTGCCAGCAGTATCCGGGGCCCTTATAATTCACCCCTCCACTTT. The rearrangement joins TRBV25-1 to TRBJ1-6; D may be TRBD1 (5 bases). Trimming shortened V by 5 bases and J by 4 bases, and 12 bases separated the two germline ends. In germline, CDR1 is MGHDK, CDR2 SYGVNS. The CDR3 covers 15 residues.

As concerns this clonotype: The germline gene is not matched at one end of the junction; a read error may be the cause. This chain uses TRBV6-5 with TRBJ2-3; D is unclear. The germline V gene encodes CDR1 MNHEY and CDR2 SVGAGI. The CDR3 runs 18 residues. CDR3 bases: TGTGCCAGCAGTTCCGAGTTGTATGGCGGCCGCGGCCCAGAGACGCAGTACTTT. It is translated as CASSSELYGGRGPETQYF.

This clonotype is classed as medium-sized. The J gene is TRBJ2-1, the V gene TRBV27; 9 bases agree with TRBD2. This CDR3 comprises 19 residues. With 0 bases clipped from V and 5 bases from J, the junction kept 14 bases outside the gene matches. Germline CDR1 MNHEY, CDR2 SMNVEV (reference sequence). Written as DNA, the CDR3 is TGTGCCAGCAGTTTATCCGTAGGAGGGGGCCTAGCGGGGAACAATGAGCAGTTCTTC. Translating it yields CASSLSVGGGLAGNNEQFF.

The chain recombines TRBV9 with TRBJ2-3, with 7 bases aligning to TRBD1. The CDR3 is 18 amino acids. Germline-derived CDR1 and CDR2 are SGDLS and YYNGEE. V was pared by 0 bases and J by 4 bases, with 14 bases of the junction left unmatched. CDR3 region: CASSVGSGGVSAPDTQYF. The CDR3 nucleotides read TGTGCCAGCAGCGTAGGTTCAGGGGGAGTGAGCGCCCCAGATACGCAGTATTTT.

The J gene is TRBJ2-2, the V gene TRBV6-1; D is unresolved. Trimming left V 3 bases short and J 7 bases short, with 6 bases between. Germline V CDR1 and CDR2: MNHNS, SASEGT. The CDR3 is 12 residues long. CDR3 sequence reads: CASSDQYGELFF. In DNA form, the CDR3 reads TGTGCCAGCAGTGATCAATACGGGGAGCTGTTTTTT.